A single sample gave rise to the 17 T cell receptor beta chains below, sequenced in a study of T cell changes during pregnancy in multiple sclerosis. This table comes from immunoSEQ multiplex PCR, and its TCRdb copy is limited to in-frame clones, with some not included. This sample has 35,000 to 55,000 clones, with roughly 95% found just once. The material sequenced was CD8+ T cells from peripheral blood mononuclear cells, taken after pregnancy. The receptors originated from a female donor with multiple sclerosis, enrolled in a pregnancy study.

The chain uses TRBV19 and TRBJ2-2; TRBD2 is a possible D gene (6 bases). Trimming removed 1 base from V and 6 bases from J, with 12 bases in between. This CDR3 has 15 amino acids. CDR1 and CDR2 (germline): LNHDA, SQIVND (reference sequence). CDR3 DNA: TGTGCCAGTAGTATAGCCCAGGGCGGGGCCGGGGAGCTGTTTTTT. Its protein is CASSIAQGGAGELFF.

The rearrangement joins TRBV27 to TRBJ1-1; D not certain. Trimming took 4 bases from V and 8 from J, leaving 11 bases between them. This CDR3 contains 12 residues. Per the germline V gene, CDR1 is MNHEY and CDR2 is SMNVEV (reference sequence). CDR3 amino acids: CASSSSYFEAFF. CDR3 coding DNA: TGTGCCAGCAGTTCGTCTTACTTCGAAGCTTTCTTT.

The V and J genes are TRBV27 and TRBJ1-3; D is undetermined. V was cut by 6 bases and J by 4 bases, with 10 bases left in between. Germline lookup yields CDR1 MNHEY and CDR2 SMNVEV (reference sequence). This CDR3 comprises 13 residues. The CDR3 DNA follows: TGTGCCAGCAGGACCTTCGGGGGAAACACCATATATTTT. The encoded protein is CASRTFGGNTIYF.

This chain links TRBV6-1 with TRBJ2-7; no definite D call. There are 15 residues in the CDR3. Trimming took 1 base from V and 2 from J, leaving 12 bases between them. CDR1 is MNHNS, CDR2 SASEGT, per germline. CDR3 sequence reads: CASSEGPTGAYEQYF. CDR3 nucleotides: TGTGCCAGCAGTGAAGGGCCAACCGGAGCCTACGAGCAGTACTTC.

The chain is built from TRBV30 and TRBJ2-7; the match to TRBD1 covers 9 bases. Germline assignment: CDR1 GTSNPN and CDR2 SVGIG (reference sequence). V dropped 2 bases and J dropped 3; count of bases not matched to a gene: 11. CDR3 size: 16 residues. As DNA, the CDR3 is TGTGCCTGGAGTTTTACCGTCGGGACAGGGCTCTACGAGCAGTACTTC. This codes for CAWSFTVGTGLYEQYF.

The rearrangement links TRBV19 to TRBJ2-3; TRBD1 matches at 8 bases. Germline V gene lookup returns CDR1 LNHDA and CDR2 SQIVND (reference sequence). J gave up 6 bases and V 4 bases, and 3 bases lay outside the gene matches. The CDR3 spans 13 residues. The CDR3 bases are TGTGCCAGTAGTAGGTACAGGGGGGATACGCAGTATTTT. This sequence encodes CASSRYRGDTQYF.

The rearrangement uses TRBV6-4 and TRBJ2-1, with 8 bases identical to TRBD2. V dropped 0 bases and J dropped 6; count of bases not matched to a gene: 7. The CDR3 is made up of 16 amino acids. Per germline, CDR1 MRHNA and CDR2 SNTAGT. CDR3 nucleotide sequence: TGTGCCAGCAGTGACTCGGGCGGGGGGCCATCCAATGAGCAGTTCTTC. Translating it yields CASSDSGGGPSNEQFF.

This clone occurred a few times. CDR3 region: CASSIGSGGGYEQYF. The CDR3 DNA follows: TGTGCCAGTAGTATCGGGAGCGGGGGAGGCTACGAGCAGTACTTC. The chain employs TRBV19 and TRBJ2-7; 8 bases are shared with TRBD2. From germline, CDR1 is LNHDA and CDR2 SQIVND (reference sequence). Trimming cost V 3 bases and J 3 bases; bases outside gene matches: 7. There are 15 residues in the CDR3.

This clone is a singleton in its sample. The CDR3 DNA reads as TGTGCCAGCAGTGAGTTCCAGGCTAGCGGGGGGCTTCAGGGTACGCAGTATTTT. Translating gives CASSEFQASGGLQGTQYF. The gene calls are TRBV2 and TRBJ2-3; TRBD2 matches 11 bases. Unmatched junction bases numbered 16, after V lost 3 bases and J lost 8 bases. CDR3 size: 18 residues. Germline-derived CDR1 and CDR2 are SNHLY and FYNNEI.

V gene TRBV7-6 combines with J gene TRBJ2-4; tentative D call: TRBD2 (7 bases). CDR3 length equals 15 residues. Germline assignment: CDR1 SGHVS and CDR2 FNYEAQ. V was cut by 5 bases and J by 3 bases, with 14 bases left in between. CDR3 protein: CASSDGGGIKNIQYF. Here the CDR3 DNA reads TGTGCCAGCAGCGACGGCGGGGGCATCAAAAACATTCAGTACTTC.

This sequence joins TRBV30 and TRBJ2-3; 9 bases are a match to TRBD2. The CDR3 is made up of 15 amino acids. Trimming removed 1 base from V and 5 bases from J; junction bases left unmatched: 7. CDR1 and CDR2 from the germline V gene are GTSNPN and SVGIG (reference sequence). The CDR3 bases are TGTGCCTGGAGTGAGGCGGGAGGGCCTTTAGATACGCAGTATTTT. The encoded protein is CAWSEAGGPLDTQYF.

The V and J genes are TRBV2 and TRBJ2-7, with 8 bases lining up with TRBD2. The CDR3 consists of 12 residues. Germline CDR1 and CDR2: SNHLY and FYNNEI. After removal of 8 bases from V and 3 bases from J, the junction contained 3 bases not matched to a gene. In DNA, the CDR3 is TGTGCCAGCTCGGGACTAGTCTACGAGCAGTACTTC. Residues: CASSGLVYEQYF. Using reference TRBV2 and TRBJ2-7 for the parts outside the CDR3, the full variable domain is EPEVTQTPSHQVTQMGQEVILRCVPISNHLYFYWYRQILGQKVEFLVSFYNNEISEKSEIFDDQFSVERPDGSNFTLKIRSTKLEDSAMYFCASSGLVYEQYFGPGTRLTVT.

The chain is built from TRBV7-8 and TRBJ2-1; 8 positions agree with TRBD1. CDR1 is SGHVS and CDR2 is FQNEAQ in the germline V gene. This CDR3 spans 14 amino acids. J lost 7 bases, V lost 5 bases, and 7 bases had no gene match. The CDR3 here is CASSLVRGRNEQFF. The DNA of the CDR3 is TGTGCCAGCAGCCTAGTCAGGGGGCGGAATGAGCAGTTCTTC.

The genes are TRBV4-1 and TRBJ2-1, with 8 nucleotides matching TRBD2. V lost 3 bases to trimming and J lost 6 bases; unmatched junction nucleotides: 10. This CDR3 is built from 16 residues. Germline loops: CDR1 MGHRA, CDR2 YSYEKL. The CDR3 here is CASSHLSGKGGNEQFF. CDR3 nucleotide sequence: TGCGCCAGCAGCCACCTTAGCGGGAAAGGGGGCAATGAGCAGTTCTTC.

V usage is TRBV9 and J usage is TRBJ2-3; TRBD2 matches 14 bases. The CDR3 length is 18 residues. V lost 0 bases and J lost 6; bases outside the gene matches: 9. In germline, CDR1 is SGDLS, CDR2 YYNGEE. Written as DNA, the CDR3 is TGTGCCAGCAGCGTAGGAGTGGGACTAGCGGGAGAGGCGGATACGCAGTATTTT. It translates to CASSVGVGLAGEADTQYF.

This chain joins TRBV15 and TRBJ1-1; D is perhaps TRBD1 (6 bases). V lost 0 bases and J lost 2, with 10 bases in between. CDR1 and CDR2 from the germline V gene are LNHNV and YYDKDF (reference sequence). This CDR3 has 15 amino acids. DNA of the CDR3: TGTGCCACCAGCAGAGATCGGGGGGCTAACACTGAAGCTTTCTTT. It specifies CATSRDRGANTEAFF.

The count of this clone is one. This chain uses TRBV19 with TRBJ2-1; TRBD2 matches 9 bases. Germline lookup yields CDR1 LNHDA and CDR2 SQIVND (reference sequence). Trimming removed 5 bases from V and 5 bases from J; junction bases left unmatched: 10. This CDR3 has 16 residues. CDR3 in amino acids: CASSESSGSLNNEQFF. The CDR3 DNA follows: TGTGCCAGTAGTGAGAGTAGCGGGAGCTTAAACAATGAGCAGTTCTTC.